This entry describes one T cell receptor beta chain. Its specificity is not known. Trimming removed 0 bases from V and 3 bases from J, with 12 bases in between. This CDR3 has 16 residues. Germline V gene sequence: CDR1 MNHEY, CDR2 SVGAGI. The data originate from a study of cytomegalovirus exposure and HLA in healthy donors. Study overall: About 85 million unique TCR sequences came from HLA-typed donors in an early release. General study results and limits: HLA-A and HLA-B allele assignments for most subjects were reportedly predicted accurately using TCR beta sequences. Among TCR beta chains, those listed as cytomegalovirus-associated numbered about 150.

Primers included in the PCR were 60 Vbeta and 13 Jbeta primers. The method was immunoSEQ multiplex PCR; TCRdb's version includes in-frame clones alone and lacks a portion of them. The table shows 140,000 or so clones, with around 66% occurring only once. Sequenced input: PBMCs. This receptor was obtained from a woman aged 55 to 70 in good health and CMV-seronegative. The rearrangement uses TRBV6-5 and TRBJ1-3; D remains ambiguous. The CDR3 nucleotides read TGTGCCAGCAGTTACTCTTCGGGAGGGAGTGGAAACACCATATATTTT. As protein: CASSYSSGGSGNTIYF.